Given below is one TCR beta chain in context. Trimming cost V 7 bases and J 0 bases, with 9 bases left between them. The germline CDR1 and CDR2 sequences are GTSNPN and SVGIG (reference sequence). The CDR3 runs to 12 residues. The data derive from a study of OX40 agonist ivuxolimab in advanced cancers. TCRdb's copy holds only in-frame clones and misses some; the assay was immunoSEQ multiplex PCR. The table shows about 83,000 clones, with approximately 88% occurring only once. This receptor was taken from an adult with an advanced solid tumor such as melanoma, head and neck, liver or kidney cancer. The chain is built from TRBV30 and TRBJ1-1; the D gene is possibly TRBD1 (5 bases). The specimen comprised CD4+ or CD8+ T cells sorted from blood, sampled in a trial of the OX40 agonist ivuxolimab. The CDR3 DNA reads as TGTGCCTTGGGACGGATGAACACTGAAGCTTTCTTT. Its protein is CALGRMNTEAFF.